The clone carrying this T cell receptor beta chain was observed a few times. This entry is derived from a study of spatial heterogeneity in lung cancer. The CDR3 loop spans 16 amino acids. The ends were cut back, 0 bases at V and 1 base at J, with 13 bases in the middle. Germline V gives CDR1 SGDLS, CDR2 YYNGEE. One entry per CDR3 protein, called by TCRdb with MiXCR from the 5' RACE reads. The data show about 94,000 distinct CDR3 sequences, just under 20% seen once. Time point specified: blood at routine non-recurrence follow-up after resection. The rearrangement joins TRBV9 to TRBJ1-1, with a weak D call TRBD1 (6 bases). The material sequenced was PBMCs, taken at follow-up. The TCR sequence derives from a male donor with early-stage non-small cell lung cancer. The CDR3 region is CASSVAPGAANTEAFF. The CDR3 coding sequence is TGTGCCAGCAGCGTAGCTCCGGGGGCAGCGAACACTGAAGCTTTCTTT.